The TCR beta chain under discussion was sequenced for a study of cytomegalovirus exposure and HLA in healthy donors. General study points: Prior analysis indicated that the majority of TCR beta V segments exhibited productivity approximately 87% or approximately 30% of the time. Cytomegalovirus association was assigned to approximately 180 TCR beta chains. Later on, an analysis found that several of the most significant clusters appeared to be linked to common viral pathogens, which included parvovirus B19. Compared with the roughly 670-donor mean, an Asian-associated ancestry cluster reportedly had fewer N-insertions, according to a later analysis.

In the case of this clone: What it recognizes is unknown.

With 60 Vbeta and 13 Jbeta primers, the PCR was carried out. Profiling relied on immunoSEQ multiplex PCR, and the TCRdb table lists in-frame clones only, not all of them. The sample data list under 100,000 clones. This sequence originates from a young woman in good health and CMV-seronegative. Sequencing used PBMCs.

The DNA for the CDR3 is TGTGCCAGCTCACCACCACTCAGACAGGGAGCCAACTATGGCTACACCTTC. It encodes CASSPPLRQGANYGYTF. The chain employs TRBV18 and TRBJ1-2, with 7 bases that match TRBD1. The CDR3 is 17 amino acids. Germline V gene sequence: CDR1 KGHSH, CDR2 LQKENI. The ends lost 0 bases at V and 2 bases at J; junction bases unmatched: 9.